This T cell receptor (beta chain) was identified during a study of T cell responses to AZD1222 COVID-19 vaccine. General observations from the study: Only six or seven AZD1222 recipients tested seropositive at baseline. Two doses of AZD1222 preceded a rise in Spike-specific TCR breadth and depth. CD4 TCRs associated with vaccination spanned spike, dominating at 160-218 and 743-854.

The repertoire was sequenced with immunoSEQ multiplex PCR; TCRdb's copy has only in-frame clones and lacks some. The sample lists 84,000 or so clones, 90% to 95% occurring once. With respect to this clone: Its specificity is not known.

The CDR3 runs to 12 residues. Deletions cut 1 base from V and 4 bases from J, with 4 bases between. The clonotype was recovered from an adult in good health. This sample comprised peripheral blood, obtained on day 0 of MenACWY control vaccination. V usage is TRBV12-3 or TRBV12-4 and J usage is TRBJ1-1; D is unclear. CDR3 amino acids: CASSLGITEAFF. The CDR3 coding sequence is TGTGCCAGCAGTTTAGGAATCACTGAAGCTTTCTTT.